These T cell receptor beta chains were read from a single sample in a study of CD8 T cells in Susac syndrome. TCRdb reprocessed the immunoSEQ multiplex PCR reads with MiXCR, giving one entry per CDR3 protein. The sample shows 55,000 to 85,000 distinct CDR3 sequences, approximately 96% of them seen only once. Sequencing was performed on CD4+ T cells from PBMCs. These receptors were taken from a human donor with multiple sclerosis. The CDR3 runs from the conserved cysteine through the conserved F or W. D genes are given only for firm matches. Clone size is stated in some rows and not others, as once, few, many or a class when expanded.

j_gene	abundance	v_gene	d_gene	CDR3nt	CDR3aa
TRBJ2-3	NA	TRBV29-1	NA	TGCAGCGTTGGCCTGGGTTATCAGGATACGCAGTATTTT	CSVGLGYQDTQYF
TRBJ2-7	NA	TRBV5-1	TRBD1	TGCGCCAGCAGCTTGGGGGGACAGGGGTACTACGAGCAGTACTTC	CASSLGGQGYYEQYF
TRBJ2-1	NA	TRBV6-1	NA	TGTGCCAGCAGTGAAAGTGGCTCACGGGTCTACAATGAGCAGTTCTTC	CASSESGSRVYNEQFF
TRBJ2-5	NA	TRBV7-2	TRBD1	TGTGCCAGCAGCTGGGCAGGGGGTAATGTTGAGACCCAGTACTTC	CASSWAGGNVETQYF
TRBJ2-1	NA	TRBV19	TRBD2	TGTGCCAGTAGTAACTCGGGACTAGCGGGGTTAAAGTTCTTC	CASSNSGLAGLKFF
TRBJ2-3	NA	TRBV11-3	NA	TGTGCCAGCGGTCGCGGGAGCACAGATACGCAGTATTTT	CASGRGSTDTQYF
TRBJ2-3	NA	TRBV12-3/TRBV12-4	NA	TGTGCCAGCAGTTCCCGGGACGTGACAGATACGCAGTATTTT	CASSSRDVTDTQYF
TRBJ1-2	NA	TRBV4-3	NA	TGCGCCAGCAGCCAAGACGGGCTTCTGAACTATGGCTACACCTTC	CASSQDGLLNYGYTF
TRBJ1-1	NA	TRBV29-1	TRBD1	TGCAGCGGTAGGACAGGGGACACTGAAGCTTTCTTT	CSGRTGDTEAFF
TRBJ2-1	NA	TRBV12-3/TRBV12-4	TRBD1	TGTGCCAGCCGGACAGGGGGTTTCGGTGAGCAGTTCTTC	CASRTGGFGEQFF
TRBJ2-5	NA	TRBV11-3	NA	TGTGCCAGCAGCTCCCCCAGGGGGGACGAGACCCAGTACTTC	CASSSPRGDETQYF
TRBJ2-2	NA	TRBV30	TRBD2	TGTGCCTGGAGTGAAAGACTAGCGGTTGACGCCGGGGAGCTGTTTTTT	CAWSERLAVDAGELFF
TRBJ2-5	NA	TRBV4-2	NA	TGTGCCAGCAGCCAAGCGACACAACGTTTCCAAGAGACCCAGTACTTC	CASSQATQRFQETQYF
TRBJ1-5	NA	TRBV3-1	NA	TGTGCCAGCAGCCAAAGGGGTTATCAGCCCCAGCATTTT	CASSQRGYQPQHF
TRBJ1-1	once	TRBV7-9	NA	TGTGCCAGCAGCTTAAACTCACAGGCTGGGAACACTGAAGCTTTCTTT	CASSLNSQAGNTEAFF
TRBJ2-5	NA	TRBV5-4	NA	TGTGCCAGCAGCCCCCGCCCACGAGGGTACCAAGAGACCCAGTACTTC	CASSPRPRGYQETQYF
TRBJ2-5	NA	TRBV12-3/TRBV12-4	TRBD2	TGTGCCAGCAGCCGATCCACTAGCGGCGCCGAGACCCAGTACTTC	CASSRSTSGAETQYF
TRBJ2-7	once	TRBV20-1	TRBD1	TGCAGTGCTAGAGATGGACAGGGTTCTTACGAGCAGTACTTC	CSARDGQGSYEQYF
TRBJ2-5	once	TRBV28	NA	TGTGCCAGCAGTCCGTTTCGAAACTCACAAGAGACCCAGTACTTC	CASSPFRNSQETQYF
TRBJ1-2	NA	TRBV6-2/TRBV6-3	TRBD1	TGTGCCAGCAGCACCCGTGACAGGGACGGCGGCTACACCTTC	CASSTRDRDGGYTF
TRBJ2-1	NA	TRBV20-1	NA	TGCAGTGCGTACCAGGGAAATGAGCAGTTCTTC	CSAYQGNEQFF
TRBJ2-7	NA	TRBV20-1	NA	TGCAGTGCTGGGATGCCTGGGCGAACACCCTACGAGCAGTACTTC	CSAGMPGRTPYEQYF
TRBJ1-1	NA	TRBV29-1	NA	TGCAGCGTTGACCAGGGTTTGAACACTGAAGCTTTCTTT	CSVDQGLNTEAFF
TRBJ2-7	NA	TRBV7-2	NA	TGTGCCAGCAGCTTATCTCCAAGCTCCTACGAGCAGTACTTC	CASSLSPSSYEQYF
TRBJ2-1	NA	TRBV11-1	NA	TGTGCCAGCAGCTTAGTTCAGGGGTCCTACAATGAGCAGTTCTTC	CASSLVQGSYNEQFF
TRBJ2-5	NA	TRBV3-1	NA	TGTGCCAGCAGCCAAGATCCCGGGAACGAAGAGACCCAGTACTTC	CASSQDPGNEETQYF
TRBJ2-1	NA	TRBV30	NA	TGTGCCTGGGCTATAGCCTACAATGAGCAGTTCTTC	CAWAIAYNEQFF
TRBJ2-1	NA	TRBV7-2	NA	TGTGCCAGCAGCTTAGAACCCACTAGGGATGAGCAGTTCTTC	CASSLEPTRDEQFF
TRBJ2-5	NA	TRBV7-8	NA	TGTGCCAGCAGCCACGGCTGGGCCGGGGAGACCCAGTACTTC	CASSHGWAGETQYF
TRBJ2-7	NA	TRBV12-3/TRBV12-4	NA	TGTGCCAGCAGTTTAGGATGGGGTGAGCAGTACTTC	CASSLGWGEQYF
TRBJ2-6	NA	TRBV12-3/TRBV12-4	NA	TGTGCCAGCAGTTCGACGGTCCCTGGGGCCAACGTCCTGACTTTC	CASSSTVPGANVLTF
TRBJ2-7	NA	TRBV10-3	NA	TGTGCCATCAGTGAGTCGGGTTTAGCCTACGAGCAGTACTTC	CAISESGLAYEQYF
TRBJ2-7	NA	TRBV5-1	TRBD1	TGCGCCAGCAGCTTGGGACAGGGGGCTTCCGAGCAGTACTTC	CASSLGQGASEQYF
TRBJ2-7	NA	TRBV5-1	TRBD2	TGCGCCAGTTCTCCTGAGGAGACTAGCGGCCACGAGCAGTACTTC	CASSPEETSGHEQYF
TRBJ2-5	NA	TRBV19	TRBD2	TGTGCCAGTAGCCTGACTAGCGGGGCACAAGAGACCCAGTACTTC	CASSLTSGAQETQYF
TRBJ2-5	NA	TRBV12-3/TRBV12-4	TRBD1	TGTGCCAGCAGCTTCGGGACAGGGTATGCCCAAGAGACCCAGTACTTC	CASSFGTGYAQETQYF
TRBJ1-5	NA	TRBV19	NA	TGTGCCAGTAGTATCTCTCAGGGCGGCAATCAGCCCCAGCATTTT	CASSISQGGNQPQHF
TRBJ1-2	NA	TRBV29-1	TRBD1	TGCAGCGTCAGCCCAGGGGGCTATGGCTACACCTTC	CSVSPGGYGYTF
TRBJ2-7	NA	TRBV20-1	TRBD2	TGCAGTGCTCCTTACGCCTCGGGGGGGCGGGCCTACGAGCAGTACTTC	CSAPYASGGRAYEQYF
TRBJ2-1	NA	TRBV3-1	TRBD1	TGTGCCAGCAGCTTAAGGACAGGGAGCTCCTACAATGAGCAGTTCTTC	CASSLRTGSSYNEQFF